This entry is about one TCR beta chain. What it binds is unknown. A read error may produce the germline difference seen at one junction end. One entry per CDR3 protein results from TCRdb running MiXCR on the reads. The data contain 450,000 to 600,000 distinct CDR3 sequences, 42% of them singletons. The CDR3 has 16 amino acids. Looked up from germline, CDR1 is LNHNV and CDR2 is YYDKDF (reference sequence). This sample was included in a study of T cell repertoires in cytomegalovirus infection. The chain has TRBV15 and TRBJ2-7; D may match TRBD1 or TRBD2 (5 bases each). The receptor was isolated from a human donor in good health (CMV status not recorded). Some clones in this sample may be carry-over from other donors' samples. The sample here was cultured PBMCs, taken from culture after CMV antigen stimulation. DNA for the CDR3: TGTGCCACCAGCAGAGGGGCCGGGACCAAATATTACGAGCGGTACTTC. Translating it yields CATSRGAGTKYYERYF.